This TCR beta chain was obtained from a study of blood T cell repertoires in COVID-19. Study-wide context: The study drew acute and convalescent COVID-19 samples from the United States, Italy and Spain. T cells, B-cell-depleted T cells, or PBMCs provided the cDNA or gDNA that served as material.

In the source study's methods: Scientists estimated how many nucleated cells there were by amplifying reference gene primers. TCRdb's copy holds only in-frame clones and misses some; the assay was immunoSEQ multiplex PCR. V and J calls plus clone size are reproduced from that table; the DNA served to infer D and trimming. The sample shows under 50,000 clones, approximately 85% of them seen only once. J was trimmed by 3 bases and V by 1 base; bases with no gene match: 6. The length of the CDR3 is 15 residues. Per the germline V gene, CDR1 is SGHVS and CDR2 is FNYEAQ. The chain has TRBV7-6 and TRBJ2-7; 7 nucleotides line up with TRBD2. Input material: peripheral blood. The receptor was derived from a human donor in a cohort sampled during active COVID-19. The CDR3 DNA follows: TGTGCCAGCAGCTTAGGCGGGAGAACCCTCTACGAGCAGTACTTC. The encoded protein is CASSLGGRTLYEQYF.